These 3 T cell receptor beta chains were sequenced from one sample in a study of T cell repertoires in cytomegalovirus infection. TCRdb reprocessed the reads via MiXCR and lists one record per CDR3 protein. The data show about 130,000 distinct CDR3 sequences, roughly 9% seen once. Sequenced material: PBMCs. These receptors were collected from a human donor in good health (CMV status not recorded). Some clones in this sample may be carry-over from other donors' samples.

This clonotype was recorded many times. The chain has TRBV28 and TRBJ1-5; TRBD1 is a possible D gene (6 bases). CDR1 is MDHEN, CDR2 SYDVKM, per germline. The CDR3 consists of 13 residues. The germline V and J ends were trimmed by 6 bases and 4 bases, with 10 bases remaining between them. CDR3 DNA sequence: TGTGCCAGCAGAAGGGGGGGAAATCAGCCCCAGCATTTT. Amino acids: CASRRGGNQPQHF. The whole variable domain, remainder taken from reference TRBV28 and TRBJ1-5, is DVKVTQSSRYLVKRTGEKVFLECVQDMDHENMFWYRQDPGLGLRLIYFSYDVKMKEKGDIPEGYSVSREKKERFSLILESASTNQTSMYLCASRRGGNQPQHFGDGTRLSIL.

This clonotype was observed at least ten times. V is TRBV20-1 and J is TRBJ2-5; 7 positions match TRBD1. This CDR3 region has 13 residues. Germline V gives CDR1 DFQATT, CDR2 SNEGSKA (reference sequence). V lost 3 bases, J lost 4 bases, and 5 bases stayed unmatched. The CDR3 coding sequence is TGCAGTGCTAGGGAGACAGGGACAGAGACCCAGTACTTC. Protein product: CSARETGTETQYF.

This clonotype came up many times. The J gene is TRBJ1-3, the V gene TRBV28, with D possibly TRBD1 on 5 matching bases. This CDR3 comprises 17 residues. The ends were cut back, 5 bases at V and 0 bases at J, with 17 bases in the middle. Per the germline V gene, CDR1 is MDHEN and CDR2 is SYDVKM. The CDR3 region is CASSPGTGPLSGNTIYF. The CDR3 bases are TGTGCCAGCAGTCCGGGGACGGGACCCCTCTCTGGAAACACCATATATTTT. The full variable domain, in which reference TRBV28 and TRBJ1-3 provide the parts outside the CDR3, is DVKVTQSSRYLVKRTGEKVFLECVQDMDHENMFWYRQDPGLGLRLIYFSYDVKMKEKGDIPEGYSVSREKKERFSLILESASTNQTSMYLCASSPGTGPLSGNTIYFGEGSWLTVV.